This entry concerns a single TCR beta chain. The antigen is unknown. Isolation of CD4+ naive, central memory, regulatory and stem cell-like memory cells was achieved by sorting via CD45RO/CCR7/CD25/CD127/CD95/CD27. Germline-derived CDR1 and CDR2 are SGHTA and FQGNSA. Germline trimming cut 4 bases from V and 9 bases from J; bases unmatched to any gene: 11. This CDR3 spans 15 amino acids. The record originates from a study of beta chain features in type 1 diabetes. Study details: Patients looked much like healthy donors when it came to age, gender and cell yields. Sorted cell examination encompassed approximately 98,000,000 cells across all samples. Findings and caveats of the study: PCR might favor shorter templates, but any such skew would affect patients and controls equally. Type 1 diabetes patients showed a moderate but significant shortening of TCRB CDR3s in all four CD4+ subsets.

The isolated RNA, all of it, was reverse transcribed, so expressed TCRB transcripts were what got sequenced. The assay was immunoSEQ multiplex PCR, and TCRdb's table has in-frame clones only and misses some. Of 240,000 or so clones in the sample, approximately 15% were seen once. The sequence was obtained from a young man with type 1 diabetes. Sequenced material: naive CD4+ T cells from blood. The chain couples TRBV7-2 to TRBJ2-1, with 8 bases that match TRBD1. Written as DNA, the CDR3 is TGTGCCAGCAGCTCCAGACAGGGGAGTTATGGTGAGCAGTTCTTC. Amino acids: CASSSRQGSYGEQFF. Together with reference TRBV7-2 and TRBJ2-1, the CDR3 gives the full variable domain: GAGVSQSPSNKVTEKGKDVELRCDPISGHTALYWYRQSLGQGLEFLIYFQGNSAPDKSGLPSDRFSAERTGGSVSTLTIQRTQQEDSAVYLCASSSRQGSYGEQFFGPGTRLTVL.